The 23 T cell receptor beta chains presented below share a single source sample, sequenced in a study of cytomegalovirus exposure and HLA in healthy donors. Primers for the PCR totalled 60 Vbeta and 13 Jbeta. Profiled with immunoSEQ multiplex PCR; TCRdb holds only in-frame clones, not every one. The sample yields around 250,000 clones, about 80% seen once. Sequencing was performed on PBMCs. These receptors all stem from a woman aged 55-70 years in good health and CMV-seropositive.

The chain is built from TRBV5-4 and TRBJ2-3; D might be TRBD2 (5 bases). The CDR3 runs 15 residues. The V gene lost 0 bases and the J gene lost 1 base, with 9 bases spanning the gap. Looked up from germline, CDR1 is SGHNT and CDR2 is YYREEE (reference sequence). Written as DNA, the CDR3 is TGTGCCAGCAGCTTGGCGGGAACGGGCACAGATACGCAGTATTTT. This codes for CASSLAGTGTDTQYF.

This clone was observed a few times. The chain uses TRBV27 and TRBJ2-7, with 13 bases matching TRBD2. Per the germline V gene, CDR1 is MNHEY and CDR2 is SMNVEV (reference sequence). Unmatched junction bases numbered 6, after V lost 5 bases and J lost 2 bases. The CDR3 length is 16 residues. As DNA, the CDR3 is TGTGCCAGCAGTCTCTCCGGGACTAGCGGGACCTACGAGCAGTACTTC. Amino acids: CASSLSGTSGTYEQYF.

The V and J genes are TRBV18 and TRBJ2-3; 9 bases are shared with TRBD2. CDR3 length: 17 residues. The germline gives CDR1 KGHSH, CDR2 LQKENI. V was clipped by 2 bases and J by 4 bases; unmatched bases: 10. The CDR3 is CASSPGRGRAGSDTQYF. DNA for the CDR3: TGTGCCAGCTCACCAGGTCGCGGGAGGGCCGGATCAGATACGCAGTATTTT.

This clone was counted a single time. CDR3 sequence reads: CASSEAGRGRTYEQYF. DNA of the CDR3: TGTGCCAGCAGTGAAGCCGGCAGGGGCCGGACCTACGAGCAGTACTTC. This chain links TRBV2 with TRBJ2-7; D may be TRBD1 (6 bases). The CDR3 has 16 amino acids. Germline-derived CDR1 and CDR2 are SNHLY and FYNNEI. Trimming pared 0 bases from V and 2 bases from J, leaving 14 bases between.

Here the CDR3 reads CASSLSSEYGYTF. The CDR3 region has the DNA TGTGCCAGCAGCTTATCCTCAGAATATGGCTACACCTTC. The rearrangement uses TRBV7-9 and TRBJ1-2; D ambiguous. Trimming shortened V by 2 bases and J by 5 bases, and 9 bases separated the two germline ends. CDR3 length equals 13 residues. The V gene's germline CDR1 is SEHNR and CDR2 FQNEAQ (reference sequence).

This chain joins TRBV29-1 and TRBJ2-3, with D tentatively TRBD1 (6 bases). The CDR3 contains 13 residues. The V and J ends lost 5 bases and 2 bases respectively, with 11 bases between them. Germline CDR1 and CDR2: SQVTM and ANQGSEA. CDR3 protein: CSVRGQLTDTQYF. CDR3 DNA sequence: TGCAGCGTTCGAGGACAGCTCACAGATACGCAGTATTTT.

The rearrangement links TRBV25-1 to TRBJ2-5; D is perhaps TRBD2 (5 bases). The V and J ends lost 3 bases and 0 bases respectively, with 8 bases between them. CDR3 size: 14 residues. CDR1 is MGHDK and CDR2 is SYGVNS in the germline V gene. CDR3: CASSESLDQETQYF. DNA of the CDR3: TGTGCCAGCAGTGAGTCACTAGACCAAGAGACCCAGTACTTC.

The chain carries TRBV5-6 and TRBJ2-5, with TRBD1 identical over 7 bases. The DNA end is more similar to TRBJ2-7, so the J call may be wrong. This CDR3 has 18 amino acids. Germline V gene data show CDR1 as SGHDT and CDR2 as YYEEEE. The CDR3 DNA follows: TGTGCCAGCAGCTATACCGGGACAGCACTGAGTAGCTCCTACGAGCAGTACTTC. As protein: CASSYTGTALSSSYEQYF.

V and J are TRBV7-9 and TRBJ2-1; 14 bases map to TRBD2. Trimming at V came to 5 bases and at J to 8 bases, leaving 5 bases not matched to a gene. This CDR3 has 15 amino acids. Looked up from germline, CDR1 is SEHNR and CDR2 is FQNEAQ (reference sequence). The DNA of the CDR3 is TGTGCCAGCAGCCCGGGACTAGCGGGAGATCATGAGCAGTTCTTC. Protein product: CASSPGLAGDHEQFF.

This chain links TRBV19 with TRBJ1-1; D unclear. This CDR3 is 12 amino acids long. Germline-derived CDR1 and CDR2 are LNHDA and SQIVND (reference sequence). The V end was cut by 7 bases, the J end by 6 bases, with 12 bases between. CDR3 region: CASKPQQAEAFF. The DNA for the CDR3 is TGTGCCAGTAAACCCCAACAAGCTGAAGCTTTCTTT.

This clone is a singleton in its sample. The chain combines TRBV19 with TRBJ2-3; tentative D call: TRBD2 (5 bases). V lost 4 bases, J lost 2 bases, and 10 bases lay in between. CDR1 is LNHDA and CDR2 is SQIVND in the germline V gene (reference sequence). This CDR3 is built from 14 residues. CDR3 region: CASSNTGVTDTQYF. The DNA of the CDR3 is TGTGCCAGTAGTAACACCGGGGTCACAGATACGCAGTATTTT.

This chain links TRBV12-5 with TRBJ1-5; a possible D gene is TRBD1 (6 bases). The germline CDR1 and CDR2 sequences are LGHNT and FRNRAP. The germline V and J ends were trimmed by 5 bases and 0 bases, with 11 bases remaining between them. The CDR3 is 15 residues long. The chain's CDR3 is CASGTTGLSNQPQHF. CDR3 nucleotides: TGTGCTAGTGGTACGACAGGACTTAGCAATCAGCCCCAGCATTTT.

Details on this clone: At one end the junction does not follow the germline gene, possibly because of a read error. Different DNA sequences within this sample yield the same CDR3. V gene TRBV5-1 combines with J gene TRBJ1-5; no clear D gene. The CDR3 runs to 13 residues. Germline V gene sequence: CDR1 SGHRS, CDR2 YFSETQ. The CDR3 DNA is TGCGCTAGCAGCTTGCGGAGCAATCAGCCCCAGCATTTT. Translating gives CASSLRSNQPQHF. The full variable domain, completed using reference TRBV5-1 and TRBJ1-5, is KAGVTQTPRYLIKTRGQQVTLSCSPISGHRSVSWYQQTPGQGLQFLFEYFSETQRNKGNFPGRFSGRQFSNSRSEMNVSTLELGDSALYLCASSLRSNQPQHFGDGTRLSIL.

The genes are TRBV5-6 and TRBJ1-1; D is perhaps TRBD1 (5 bases). The CDR3 contains 13 residues. CDR1 is SGHDT and CDR2 is YYEEEE in the germline V gene. Trimming took off 1 base at V and 5 bases at J, with 9 bases between the two ends. The DNA for the CDR3 is TGTGCCAGCAGCTTGAGGGGAGGAACTGAAGCTTTCTTT. This sequence encodes CASSLRGGTEAFF.

The CDR3 protein is CASSPGSVYEQYF. The CDR3 bases are TGTGCCAGCAGCCCGGGAAGCGTCTACGAGCAGTACTTC. The rearrangement links TRBV14 to TRBJ2-5; possibly TRBD2 for D (5 bases). Near its end, the DNA agrees better with TRBJ2-7, so the J call may be wrong. The CDR3 totals 13 residues. In germline, CDR1 is SGHDN, CDR2 FVKESK.

This clone was found a few times. Here the CDR3 reads CASRRLAGVHEQYF. CDR3 in DNA: TGTGCCAGCAGGCGACTAGCGGGAGTTCACGAGCAGTACTTC. This chain connects TRBV27 to TRBJ2-7; 12 bases are a match to TRBD2. Germline assignment: CDR1 MNHEY and CDR2 SMNVEV (reference sequence). The J segment lost 5 bases and the V segment lost 6 bases, leaving 5 bases of the junction unmatched. CDR3 length: 14 amino acids.

V is TRBV7-2 and J is TRBJ2-6, with 7 bases that match TRBD1. In germline, CDR1 is SGHTA, CDR2 FQGNSA. The CDR3 consists of 15 residues. After removal of 5 bases from V and 1 base from J, the junction contained 2 bases not matched to a gene. CDR3 DNA sequence: TGTGCCAGCAGCAGACAGGGTTCTGGGGCCAACGTCCTGACTTTC. This encodes CASSRQGSGANVLTF.

This CDR3 is CASSWLGEQYF. CDR3 nucleotide sequence: TGTGCCAGTAGTTGGCTTGGCGAGCAGTACTTC. The chain joins TRBV19 to TRBJ2-7; D is unresolved. The germline gives CDR1 LNHDA, CDR2 SQIVND (reference sequence). The CDR3 has 11 amino acids. The V gene lost 5 bases and the J gene lost 6 bases, with 8 bases spanning the gap.

The chain employs TRBV10-3 and TRBJ2-5; 8 bases are a match to TRBD2. The assigned J gene may be wrong: the sequence end matches TRBJ2-7 better. Germline CDR1 is ENHRY and CDR2 is SYGVKD. This CDR3 is built from 11 residues. The CDR3 DNA sequence: TGTGCCATCCGGGAGGGGCGCGAGCAGTACTTC. Amino acids: CAIREGREQYF.

The genes are TRBV5-1 and TRBJ1-3, with D hard to call. Germline-derived CDR1 and CDR2 are SGHRS and YFSETQ. V lost 0 bases and J lost 4, with 8 bases in between. The CDR3 consists of 14 residues. The CDR3 protein is CASSLAVEGNTIYF. DNA for the CDR3: TGCGCCAGCAGCTTGGCTGTAGAAGGAAACACCATATATTTT.

This chain uses TRBV27 with TRBJ1-1; no clear D gene. Germline CDR1 reads MNHEY; CDR2 reads SMNVEV (reference sequence). Between the trimmed V and J ends, which lost 2 bases and 1 base, there was a span of 8 bases. The CDR3 runs 14 residues. CDR3 sequence reads: CASSLGPKNTEAFF. The CDR3, as DNA: TGTGCCAGCAGTTTAGGGCCGAAGAACACTGAAGCTTTCTTT.

Details on this clone: Other DNA sequences from this sample encode an identical CDR3 as well. V and J are TRBV19 and TRBJ2-7; 9 bases fit TRBD2. Trimming at V came to 1 base and at J to 2 bases, leaving 3 bases not matched to a gene. CDR3 size: 15 residues. Looked up from germline, CDR1 is LNHDA and CDR2 is SQIVND (reference sequence). CDR3 nucleotide sequence: TGTGCCAGTAGTATAGGGCTAGCGGGGACCTACGAGCAGTACTTC. It specifies CASSIGLAGTYEQYF.

The chain couples TRBV11-2 to TRBJ2-7; possibly TRBD2 for D (6 bases). Germline V CDR1 and CDR2: SGHAT, FQNNGV. This CDR3 is 15 amino acids long. The germline V and J ends were trimmed by 3 bases and 4 bases, with 16 bases remaining between them. The CDR3 DNA follows: TGTGCCAGCAGCTTGGCGGGGACCCTAGCGTACGAGCAGTACTTC. This translates into CASSLAGTLAYEQYF.